The count of the clone carrying this T cell receptor (beta chain) is one. The antigen is undetermined. This sample stems from a study of OX40 agonist ivuxolimab in advanced cancers. Overall study: There were three patients with partial responses, one having hepatocellular carcinoma and two cutaneous melanoma.

Germline V gene sequence: CDR1 SEHNR, CDR2 FQNEAQ (reference sequence). This CDR3 spans 15 amino acids. Trimming took off 1 base at V and 6 bases at J, with 13 bases between the two ends. Whole-study results and caveats: The study did not work out the antigen specificity of the expanded peripheral T cells.

TCRdb's copy holds only in-frame clones and misses some; the assay was immunoSEQ multiplex PCR. The data hold roughly 57,000 clones, with 75% to 85% observed a single time. The chain employs TRBV7-9 and TRBJ1-5; D may be TRBD1 (5 bases). The starting material was CD4+ or CD8+ T cells sorted from blood, obtained in a trial of the OX40 agonist ivuxolimab. This clonotype was obtained from an adult with an advanced solid tumor such as melanoma, head and neck, liver or kidney cancer. The CDR3 is CASSLVPRQLQPQHF. The CDR3 coding sequence is TGTGCCAGCAGCTTAGTCCCACGACAGCTTCAGCCCCAGCATTTT.